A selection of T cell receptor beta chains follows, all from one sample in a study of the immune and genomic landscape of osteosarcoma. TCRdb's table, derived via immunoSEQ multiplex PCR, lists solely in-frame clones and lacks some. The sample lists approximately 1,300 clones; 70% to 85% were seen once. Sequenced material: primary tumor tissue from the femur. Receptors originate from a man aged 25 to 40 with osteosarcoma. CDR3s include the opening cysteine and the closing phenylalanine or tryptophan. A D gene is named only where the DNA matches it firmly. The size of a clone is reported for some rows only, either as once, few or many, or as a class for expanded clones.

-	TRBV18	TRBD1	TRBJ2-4	TGTGCCAGCTCACCCGACAGGGTGGCGGCCAAAAACATTCAGTACTTC	CASSPDRVAAKNIQYF
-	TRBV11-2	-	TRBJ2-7	TGTGCCAGCAGCTTTAACAACTACGAGCAGTACTTC	CASSFNNYEQYF
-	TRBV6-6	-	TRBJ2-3	TGTGCCAGCAGCCCCGGTGGGGATGTAGATACGCAGTATTTT	CASSPGGDVDTQYF
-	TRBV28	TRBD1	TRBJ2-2	TGTGCCAGCAGTCCTAGGGACAGGGGTGGAACCGGGGAGCTGTTTTTT	CASSPRDRGGTGELFF
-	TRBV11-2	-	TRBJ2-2	TGTGCCAGCAGCTTATCCGGGGAGCTGTTTTTT	CASSLSGELFF
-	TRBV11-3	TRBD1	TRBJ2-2	TGTGCCAGCAGCACGCAGGGGGTGGCCACCGGGGAGCTGTTTTTT	CASSTQGVATGELFF
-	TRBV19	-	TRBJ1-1	TGTGCCAGTAGTAGGGCGGGGGGGCAGACTGAAGCTTTCTTT	CASSRAGGQTEAFF
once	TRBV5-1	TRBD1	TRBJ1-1	TGCGCCAGCAGCCACGGGACAGGGGACATGAACACTGAAGCTTTCTTT	CASSHGTGDMNTEAFF
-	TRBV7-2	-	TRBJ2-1	TGTGCCAGCAGCTCTAGGGAGGTACTTAACAATGAGCAGTTCTTC	CASSSREVLNNEQFF
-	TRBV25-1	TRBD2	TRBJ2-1	TGTGCCAGCACTAGGACTAGCGGGGGCGACTCCTACAATGAGCAGTTCTTC	CASTRTSGGDSYNEQFF
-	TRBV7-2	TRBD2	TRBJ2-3	TGTGCCAGCCAGTGGAGCGGGGGGGAGGCAGATACGCAGTATTTT	CASQWSGGEADTQYF
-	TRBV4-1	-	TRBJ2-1	TGCGCCAGCAGCCAAGCGGGGGTCCTAGTGAGGCAGTTCTTC	CASSQAGVLVRQFF
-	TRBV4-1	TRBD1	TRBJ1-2	TGCGCCAGCAGCCAACCTCCGGACAGGGGATACTATGGCTACACCTTC	CASSQPPDRGYYGYTF
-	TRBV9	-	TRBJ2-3	TGTGCCAGCAGCCCGGAGGGGGTTCGAGGCACAGATACGCAGTATTTT	CASSPEGVRGTDTQYF
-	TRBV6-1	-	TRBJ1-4	TGTGCCAGCAGTGAATTGGCAGGGCCGGATAAACTGTTTTTT	CASSELAGPDKLFF
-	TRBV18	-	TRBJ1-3	TGTGCCAGCTCACCAGGCAGCTCTGGAAACACCATATATTTT	CASSPGSSGNTIYF